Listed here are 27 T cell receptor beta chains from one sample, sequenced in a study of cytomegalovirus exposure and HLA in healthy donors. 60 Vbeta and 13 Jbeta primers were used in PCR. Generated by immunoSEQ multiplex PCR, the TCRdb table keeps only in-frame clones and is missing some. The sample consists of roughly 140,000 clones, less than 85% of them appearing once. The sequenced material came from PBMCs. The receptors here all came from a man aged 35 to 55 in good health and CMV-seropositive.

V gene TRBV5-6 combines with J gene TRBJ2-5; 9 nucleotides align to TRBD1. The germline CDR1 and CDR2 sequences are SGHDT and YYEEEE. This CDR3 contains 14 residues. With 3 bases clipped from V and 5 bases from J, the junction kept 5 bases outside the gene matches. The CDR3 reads CASSSTGGEETQYF. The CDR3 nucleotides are TGTGCCAGCAGCTCTACAGGGGGCGAGGAGACCCAGTACTTC.

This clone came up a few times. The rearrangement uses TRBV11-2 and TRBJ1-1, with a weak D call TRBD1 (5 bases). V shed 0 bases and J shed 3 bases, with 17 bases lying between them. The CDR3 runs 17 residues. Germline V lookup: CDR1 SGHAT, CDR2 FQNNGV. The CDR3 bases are TGTGCCAGCAGCTTAGATCAAATAGGCAGGGTAGACACTGAAGCTTTCTTT. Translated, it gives CASSLDQIGRVDTEAFF.

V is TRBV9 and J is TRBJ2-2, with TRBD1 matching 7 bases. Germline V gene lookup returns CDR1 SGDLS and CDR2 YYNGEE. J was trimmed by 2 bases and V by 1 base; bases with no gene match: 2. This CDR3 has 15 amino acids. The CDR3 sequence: CASSVRDSNTGELFF. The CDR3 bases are TGTGCCAGCAGCGTAAGGGACAGTAACACCGGGGAGCTGTTTTTT.

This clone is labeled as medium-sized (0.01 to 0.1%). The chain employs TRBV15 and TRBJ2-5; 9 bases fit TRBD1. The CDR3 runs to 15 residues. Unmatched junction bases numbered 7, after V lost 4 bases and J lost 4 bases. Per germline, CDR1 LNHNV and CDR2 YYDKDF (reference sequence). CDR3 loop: CATSTQGAPGETQYF. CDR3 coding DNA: TGTGCCACCAGCACACAGGGGGCTCCCGGAGAGACCCAGTACTTC.

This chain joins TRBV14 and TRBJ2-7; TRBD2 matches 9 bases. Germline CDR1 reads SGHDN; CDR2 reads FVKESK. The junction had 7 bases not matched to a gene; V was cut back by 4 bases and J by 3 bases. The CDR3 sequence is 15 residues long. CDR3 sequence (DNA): TGTGCCAGCAGCCGCCCTAGCGGGATGCTCTACGAGCAGTACTTC. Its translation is CASSRPSGMLYEQYF.

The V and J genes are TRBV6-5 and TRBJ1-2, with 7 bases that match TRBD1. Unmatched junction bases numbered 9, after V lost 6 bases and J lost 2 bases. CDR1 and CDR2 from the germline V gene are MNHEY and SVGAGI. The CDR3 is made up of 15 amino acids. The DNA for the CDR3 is TGTGCCAGCAGCATCTCACAGGGGTCAAACTATGGCTACACCTTC. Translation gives CASSISQGSNYGYTF.

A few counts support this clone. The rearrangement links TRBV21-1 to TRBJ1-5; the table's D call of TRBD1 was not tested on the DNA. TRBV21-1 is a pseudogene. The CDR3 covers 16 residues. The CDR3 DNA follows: TGTGCCACCCAATTTCTCCGGGACAGTCGCAATCAGCCCCAGCATTTT. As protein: CATQFLRDSRNQPQHF.

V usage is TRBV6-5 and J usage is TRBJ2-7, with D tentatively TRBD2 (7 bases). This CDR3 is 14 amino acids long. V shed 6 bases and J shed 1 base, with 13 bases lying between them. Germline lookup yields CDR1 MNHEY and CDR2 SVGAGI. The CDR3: CASRDRGGSYEQYF. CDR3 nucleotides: TGTGCCAGCAGGGATAGGGGGGGGTCCTACGAGCAGTACTTC.

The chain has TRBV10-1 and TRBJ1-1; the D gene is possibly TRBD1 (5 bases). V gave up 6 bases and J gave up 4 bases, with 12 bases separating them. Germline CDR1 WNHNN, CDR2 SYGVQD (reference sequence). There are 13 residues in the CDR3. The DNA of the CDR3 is TGCGCCAGCAGCAAGTTAACAGGCACTGAAGCTTTCTTT. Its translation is CASSKLTGTEAFF.

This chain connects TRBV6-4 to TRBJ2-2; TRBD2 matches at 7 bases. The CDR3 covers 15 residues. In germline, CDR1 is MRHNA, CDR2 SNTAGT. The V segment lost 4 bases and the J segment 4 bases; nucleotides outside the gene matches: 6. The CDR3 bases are TGTGCCAGCAGTGGGGGGGGAGAGAGCACCGGGGAGCTGTTTTTT. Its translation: CASSGGGESTGELFF.

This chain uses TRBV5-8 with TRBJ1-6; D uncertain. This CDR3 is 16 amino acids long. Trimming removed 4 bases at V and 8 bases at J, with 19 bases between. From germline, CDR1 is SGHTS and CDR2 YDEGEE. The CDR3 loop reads CASSHPLIISDSPLHF. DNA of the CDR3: TGTGCCAGCAGCCACCCACTGATTATTTCTGATTCACCCCTCCACTTT.

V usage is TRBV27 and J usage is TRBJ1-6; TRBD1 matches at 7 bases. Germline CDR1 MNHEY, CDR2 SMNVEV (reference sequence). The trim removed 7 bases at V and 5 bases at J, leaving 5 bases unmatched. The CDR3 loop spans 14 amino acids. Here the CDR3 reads CASTPQGNNSPLHF. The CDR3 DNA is TGTGCCAGCACCCCACAGGGGAATAATTCACCCCTCCACTTT.

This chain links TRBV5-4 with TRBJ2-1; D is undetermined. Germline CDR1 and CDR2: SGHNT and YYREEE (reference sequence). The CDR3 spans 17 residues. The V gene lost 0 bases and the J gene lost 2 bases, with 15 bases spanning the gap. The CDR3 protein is CASSLGSRLTTYNEQFF. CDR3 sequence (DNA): TGTGCCAGCAGCTTGGGATCAAGACTTACCACCTACAATGAGCAGTTCTTC.

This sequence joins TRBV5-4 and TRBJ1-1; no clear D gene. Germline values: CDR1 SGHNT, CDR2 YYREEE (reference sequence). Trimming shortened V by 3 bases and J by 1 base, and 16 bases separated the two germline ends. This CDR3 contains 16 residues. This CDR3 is CASSSGPGNRNTEAFF. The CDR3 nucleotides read TGTGCCAGCAGCTCGGGTCCCGGGAACCGGAACACTGAAGCTTTCTTT.

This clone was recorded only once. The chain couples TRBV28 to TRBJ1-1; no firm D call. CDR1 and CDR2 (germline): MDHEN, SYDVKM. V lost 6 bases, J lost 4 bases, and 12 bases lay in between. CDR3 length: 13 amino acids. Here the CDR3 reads CASSYSRGTEAFF. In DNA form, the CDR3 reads TGTGCCAGCAGCTATTCACGGGGCACTGAAGCTTTCTTT.

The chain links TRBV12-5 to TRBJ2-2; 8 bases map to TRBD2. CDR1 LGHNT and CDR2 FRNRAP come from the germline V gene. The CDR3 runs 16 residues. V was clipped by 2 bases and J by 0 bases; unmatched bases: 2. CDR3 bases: TGTGCTAGTGGTTTGCAACTAGCGGCGAACACCGGGGAGCTGTTTTTT. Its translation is CASGLQLAANTGELFF.

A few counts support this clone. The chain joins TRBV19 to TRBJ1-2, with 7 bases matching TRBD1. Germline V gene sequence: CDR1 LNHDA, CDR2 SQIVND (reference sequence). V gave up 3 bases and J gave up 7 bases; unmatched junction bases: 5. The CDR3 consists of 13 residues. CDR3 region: CASSIINRGGYTF. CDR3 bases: TGTGCCAGTAGTATCATCAACAGGGGTGGCTACACCTTC.

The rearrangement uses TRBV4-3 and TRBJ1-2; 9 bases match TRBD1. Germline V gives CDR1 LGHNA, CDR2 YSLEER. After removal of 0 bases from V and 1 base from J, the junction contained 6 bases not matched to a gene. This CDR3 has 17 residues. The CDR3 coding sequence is TGCGCCAGCAGCCAAGATCTAGGGACAGGGATTAACTATGGCTACACCTTC. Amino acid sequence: CASSQDLGTGINYGYTF.

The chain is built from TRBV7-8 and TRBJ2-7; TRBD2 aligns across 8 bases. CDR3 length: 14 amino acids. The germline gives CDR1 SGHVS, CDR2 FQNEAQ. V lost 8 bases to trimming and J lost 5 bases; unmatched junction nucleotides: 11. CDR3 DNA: TGTGCCAGCTTTGGGCATAGCGGGGAGGACGAGCAGTACTTC. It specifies CASFGHSGEDEQYF.

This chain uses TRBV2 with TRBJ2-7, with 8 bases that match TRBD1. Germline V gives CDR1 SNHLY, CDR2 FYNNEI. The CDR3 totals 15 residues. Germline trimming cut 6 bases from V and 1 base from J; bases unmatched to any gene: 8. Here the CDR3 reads CASRLGQGTSYEQYF. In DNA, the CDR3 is TGTGCCAGCAGGCTTGGACAGGGTACTTCCTACGAGCAGTACTTC.

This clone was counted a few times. The DNA for the CDR3 is TGTGCCAGCAGCCAAGCGCTGAGCTCCTATAATTCACCCCTCCACTTT. Translated, it gives CASSQALSSYNSPLHF. The chain links TRBV4-2 to TRBJ1-6; no reliable D call. The CDR3 is 16 residues long. Germline CDR1 reads LGHNA; CDR2 reads YNFKEQ. Trimming removed 1 base at V and 0 bases at J, with 7 bases between.

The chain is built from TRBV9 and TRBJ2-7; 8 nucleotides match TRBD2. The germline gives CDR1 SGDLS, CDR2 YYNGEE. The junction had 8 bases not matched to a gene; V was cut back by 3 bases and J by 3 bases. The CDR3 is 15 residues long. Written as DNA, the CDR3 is TGTGCCAGCAGCGAGGGCGCTAGCGGGTTCTACGAGCAGTACTTC. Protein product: CASSEGASGFYEQYF.

This chain's CDR3 is CASQRTGFGETQYF. The CDR3 DNA reads TGTGCCAGTCAAAGGACAGGGTTCGGAGAGACCCAGTACTTC. The chain combines TRBV14 with TRBJ2-5; the match to TRBD1 covers 8 bases. Trimming at V came to 9 bases and at J to 4 bases, leaving 10 bases not matched to a gene. The CDR3 has 14 residues. Germline-derived CDR1 and CDR2 are SGHDN and FVKESK.

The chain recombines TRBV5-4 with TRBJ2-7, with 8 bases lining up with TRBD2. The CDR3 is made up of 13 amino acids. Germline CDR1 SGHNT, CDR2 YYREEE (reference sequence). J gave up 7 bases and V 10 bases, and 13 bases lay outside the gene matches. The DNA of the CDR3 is TGTGCCTCCGGGATAGCGGGATTGGGAGAGCAGTACTTC. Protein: CASGIAGLGEQYF.

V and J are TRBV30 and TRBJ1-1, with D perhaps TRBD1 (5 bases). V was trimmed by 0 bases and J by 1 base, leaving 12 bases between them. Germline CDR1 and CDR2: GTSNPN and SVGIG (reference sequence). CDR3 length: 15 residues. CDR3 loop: CAWSVWGSSNTEAFF. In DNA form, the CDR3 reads TGTGCCTGGAGTGTTTGGGGCAGTTCGAACACTGAAGCTTTCTTT.

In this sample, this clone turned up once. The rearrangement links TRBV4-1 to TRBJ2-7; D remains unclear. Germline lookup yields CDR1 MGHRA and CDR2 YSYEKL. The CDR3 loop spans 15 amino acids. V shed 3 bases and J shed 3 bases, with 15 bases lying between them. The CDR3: CASSHPVGTVYEQYF. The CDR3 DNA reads TGCGCCAGCAGCCACCCCGTGGGCACCGTCTACGAGCAGTACTTC.

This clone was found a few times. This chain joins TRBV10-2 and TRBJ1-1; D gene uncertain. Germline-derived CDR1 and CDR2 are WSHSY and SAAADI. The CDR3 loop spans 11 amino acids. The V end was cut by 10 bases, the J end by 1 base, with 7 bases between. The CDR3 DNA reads TGCGCCATCCGAGAGAACACTGAAGCTTTCTTT. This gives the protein CAIRENTEAFF.